The 11 T cell receptor beta chains given below trace back to one sample, sequenced in a study of beta chain features in type 1 diabetes. The whole isolated RNA underwent reverse transcription, so sequencing captured expressed TCRB transcripts. Using immunoSEQ multiplex PCR, the repertoire was profiled, and TCRdb retains in-frame clones only, with some absent. The table lists around 280,000 clones, approximately 15% of them singletons, with less than 0.02% in the top ten. Their antigen targets remain unknown. Study findings and constraints: Moderate but significant shortening of TCRB CDR3s was recorded in all four CD4+ subsets from Type 1 diabetes patients.

What was sequenced was naive CD4+ T cells from blood. All receptors derive from a man younger than 30 with type 1 diabetes.

This clone was counted only a few times. The chain is built from TRBV18 and TRBJ1-4, with 7 nucleotides matching TRBD1. Germline V gene data show CDR1 as KGHSH and CDR2 as LQKENI. This CDR3 spans 14 amino acids. V lost 8 bases to trimming and J lost 5 bases; unmatched junction nucleotides: 8. The DNA of the CDR3 is TGTGCCAGCACCCGGACAGGATTAAATGAAAAACTGTTTTTT. Amino acids: CASTRTGLNEKLFF.

The genes are TRBV15 and TRBJ2-3; tentative D call: TRBD1 (6 bases). V lost 1 base and J 4 bases, leaving 15 bases between the germline ends. CDR1 is LNHNV and CDR2 is YYDKDF in the germline V gene (reference sequence). The CDR3 spans 16 residues. CDR3 nucleotides: TGTGCCACCAGCAGAGCCTCAGGGGAGAGCTCAGATACGCAGTATTTT. Translated: CATSRASGESSDTQYF.

A few counts support this clone. This chain joins TRBV18 and TRBJ1-2; D might be TRBD1 (5 bases). Germline CDR1 reads KGHSH; CDR2 reads LQKENI. Between the trimmed V and J ends, which lost 3 bases and 3 bases, there was a span of 11 bases. CDR3 length: 14 residues. The CDR3 region is CASSPAGNHYGYTF. CDR3 DNA sequence: TGTGCCAGCTCACCGGCAGGGAACCACTATGGCTACACCTTC.

The chain's CDR3 is CASRWESYEQYF. CDR3 in DNA: TGTGCCAGCAGGTGGGAGAGCTACGAGCAGTACTTC. The chain couples TRBV11-2 to TRBJ2-7; possibly TRBD2 for D (5 bases). CDR3 size: 12 residues. Germline assignment: CDR1 SGHAT and CDR2 FQNNGV. The V end was cut by 6 bases, the J end by 3 bases, with 9 bases between.

This clone showed up just a few times. The chain joins TRBV7-2 to TRBJ1-2; TRBD1 aligns across 9 bases. This CDR3 is 17 amino acids long. The germline V gene has CDR1 SGHTA and CDR2 FQGNSA. The junction had 8 bases not matched to a gene; V was cut back by 3 bases and J by 0 bases. The CDR3 is CASSFSSGTGPNYGYTF. The CDR3 region has the DNA TGTGCCAGCAGCTTTAGCTCCGGGACAGGGCCTAACTATGGCTACACCTTC.

The chain links TRBV28 to TRBJ1-2; D remains ambiguous. Germline V lookup: CDR1 MDHEN, CDR2 SYDVKM. The CDR3 is made up of 12 amino acids. V was clipped by 7 bases and J by 2 bases, with 8 bases between them. The CDR3 sequence is CASTSRNYGYTF. CDR3 coding DNA: TGTGCCAGCACTAGCCGAAACTATGGCTACACCTTC.

This clone was detected only a few times. V and J are TRBV30 and TRBJ2-5; possibly TRBD2 for D (5 bases). The CDR3 has 15 residues. Germline lookup yields CDR1 GTSNPN and CDR2 SVGIG (reference sequence). V lost 5 bases to trimming and J lost 5 bases, with 21 bases between them. The CDR3 DNA reads as TGTGCCTGGGTCGGACCCCGGGAAGGCAGGGAGACCCAGTACTTC. Translating it yields CAWVGPREGRETQYF.

This clone was counted a few times. The chain recombines TRBV28 with TRBJ2-5; TRBD2 aligns across 10 bases. The ends lost 6 bases at V and 5 bases at J; junction bases unmatched: 3. This CDR3 region has 13 residues. Germline V gene data show CDR1 as MDHEN and CDR2 as SYDVKM. CDR3 nucleotides: TGTGCCAGCAGGGGACTAGCGAGGGAGACCCAGTACTTC. This gives the protein CASRGLARETQYF.

The gene calls are TRBV18 and TRBJ1-1, with 7 bases lining up with TRBD1. V shed 6 bases and J 7 bases; nucleotides not matched to a gene: 17. The CDR3 is made up of 16 amino acids. The germline gives CDR1 KGHSH, CDR2 LQKENI. CDR3 sequence: CASSRPGQPARSEAFF. The CDR3 bases are TGTGCCAGCTCTCGCCCGGGACAGCCAGCACGAAGTGAAGCTTTCTTT.

This chain joins TRBV25-1 and TRBJ2-7; D is possibly TRBD2 (6 bases). Trimming shortened V by 3 bases and J by 5 bases, and 20 bases separated the two germline ends. Per the germline V gene, CDR1 is MGHDK and CDR2 is SYGVNS. CDR3 length equals 16 residues. DNA of the CDR3: TGTGCCAGCAGTGACCCCCGGGCGGGAAGACTGGACGAGCAGTACTTC. Its translation: CASSDPRAGRLDEQYF.

This clone was seen only a few times. This chain joins TRBV29-1 and TRBJ2-3, with TRBD2 identical over 11 bases. CDR1 and CDR2 from the germline V gene are SQVTM and ANQGSEA. This CDR3 region has 14 residues. V lost 5 bases and J lost 8; bases outside the gene matches: 9. The CDR3, as DNA: TGCAGCGTTAACTTAGTAGCGGGGGGGGTTACGCAGTATTTT. As protein: CSVNLVAGGVTQYF.